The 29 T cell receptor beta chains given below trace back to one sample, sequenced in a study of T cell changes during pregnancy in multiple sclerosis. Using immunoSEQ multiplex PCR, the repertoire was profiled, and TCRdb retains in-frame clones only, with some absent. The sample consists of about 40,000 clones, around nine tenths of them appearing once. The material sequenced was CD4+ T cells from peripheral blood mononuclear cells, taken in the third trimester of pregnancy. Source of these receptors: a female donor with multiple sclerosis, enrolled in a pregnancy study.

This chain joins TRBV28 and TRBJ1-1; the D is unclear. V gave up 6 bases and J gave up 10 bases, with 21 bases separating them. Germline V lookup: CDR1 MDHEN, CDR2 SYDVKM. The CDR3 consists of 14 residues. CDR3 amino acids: CASSLVSRSLGAFF. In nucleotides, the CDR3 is TGTGCCAGCAGCCTAGTCAGCCGGTCTTTGGGAGCTTTCTTT.

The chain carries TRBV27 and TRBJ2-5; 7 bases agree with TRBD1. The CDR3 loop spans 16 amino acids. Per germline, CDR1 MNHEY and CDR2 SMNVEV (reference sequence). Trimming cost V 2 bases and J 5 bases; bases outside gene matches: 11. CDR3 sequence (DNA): TGTGCCAGCAGTTTAAGGGACAGCTTTCCTTTGGAGACCCAGTACTTC. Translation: CASSLRDSFPLETQYF.

CDR3 sequence (DNA): TGTGCCAGCACCTACGGACAACTGGTGGGGAATGAGCAGTTCTTC. Its protein is CASTYGQLVGNEQFF. The chain is built from TRBV2 and TRBJ2-1, with a weak D call TRBD1 (5 bases). Trimming took off 7 bases at V and 7 bases at J, with 20 bases between the two ends. In germline, CDR1 is SNHLY, CDR2 FYNNEI. This CDR3 is 15 amino acids long.

The chain's CDR3 is CASSLRTGYEQYF. Here the CDR3 DNA reads TGTGCCAGCAGTCTACGGACTGGATACGAGCAGTACTTC. This rearrangement joins TRBV27 to TRBJ2-7; weak D call: TRBD2 (5 bases). The CDR3 has 13 amino acids. The V gene's germline CDR1 is MNHEY and CDR2 SMNVEV (reference sequence). Trimming pared 5 bases from V and 4 bases from J, leaving 12 bases between.

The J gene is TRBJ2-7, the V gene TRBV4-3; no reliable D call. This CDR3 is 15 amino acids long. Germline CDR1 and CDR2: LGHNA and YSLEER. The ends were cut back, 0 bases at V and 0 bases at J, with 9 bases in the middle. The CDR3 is CASSQEPGFSYEQYF. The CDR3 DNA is TGCGCCAGCAGCCAAGAACCAGGCTTCTCCTACGAGCAGTACTTC.

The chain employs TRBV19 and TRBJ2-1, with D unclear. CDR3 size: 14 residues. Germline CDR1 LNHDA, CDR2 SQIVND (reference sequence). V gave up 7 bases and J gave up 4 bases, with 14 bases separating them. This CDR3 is CASTRGEQYNEQFF. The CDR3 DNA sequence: TGTGCCAGTACCCGCGGAGAACAATACAATGAGCAGTTCTTC.

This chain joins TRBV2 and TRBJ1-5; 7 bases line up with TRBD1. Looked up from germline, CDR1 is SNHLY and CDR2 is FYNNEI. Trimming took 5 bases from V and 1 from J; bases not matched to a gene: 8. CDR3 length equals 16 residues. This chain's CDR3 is CASSKQGQRSNQPQHF. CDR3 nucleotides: TGTGCCAGCAGTAAACAGGGGCAAAGGAGCAATCAGCCCCAGCATTTT.

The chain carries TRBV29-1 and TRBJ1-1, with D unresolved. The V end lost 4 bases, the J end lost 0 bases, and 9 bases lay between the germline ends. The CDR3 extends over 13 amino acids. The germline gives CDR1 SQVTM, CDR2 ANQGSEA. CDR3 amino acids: CSVVGGMNTEAFF. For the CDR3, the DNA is TGCAGCGTTGTAGGAGGGATGAACACTGAAGCTTTCTTT.

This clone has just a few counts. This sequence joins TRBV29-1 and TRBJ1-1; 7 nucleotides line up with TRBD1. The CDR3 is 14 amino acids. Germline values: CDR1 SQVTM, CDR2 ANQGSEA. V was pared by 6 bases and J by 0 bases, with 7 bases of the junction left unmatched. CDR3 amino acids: CSVGTVFVNTEAFF. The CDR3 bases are TGCAGCGTCGGGACAGTGTTTGTGAACACTGAAGCTTTCTTT.

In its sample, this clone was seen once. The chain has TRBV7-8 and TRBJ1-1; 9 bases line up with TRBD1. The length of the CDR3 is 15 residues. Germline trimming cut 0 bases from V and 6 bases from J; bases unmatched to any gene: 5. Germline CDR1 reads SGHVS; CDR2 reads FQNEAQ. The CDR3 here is CASSLAGTGRAEAFF. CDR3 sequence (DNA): TGTGCCAGCAGCTTAGCTGGGACAGGGAGAGCTGAAGCTTTCTTT.

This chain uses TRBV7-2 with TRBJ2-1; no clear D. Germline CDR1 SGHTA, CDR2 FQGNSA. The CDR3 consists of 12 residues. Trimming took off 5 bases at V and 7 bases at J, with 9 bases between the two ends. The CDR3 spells CASSPARNEQFF. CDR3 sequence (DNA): TGTGCCAGCAGCCCCGCGAGAAATGAGCAGTTCTTC.

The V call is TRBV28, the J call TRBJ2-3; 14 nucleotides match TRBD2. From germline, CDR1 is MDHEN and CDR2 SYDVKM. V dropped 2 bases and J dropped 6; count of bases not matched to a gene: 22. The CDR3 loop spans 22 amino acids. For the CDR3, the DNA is TGTGCCAGCAGTTTAGGGATGGGACAGGGGCCGGGACTAGCGGGAGTGCTGGATACGCAGTATTTT. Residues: CASSLGMGQGPGLAGVLDTQYF.

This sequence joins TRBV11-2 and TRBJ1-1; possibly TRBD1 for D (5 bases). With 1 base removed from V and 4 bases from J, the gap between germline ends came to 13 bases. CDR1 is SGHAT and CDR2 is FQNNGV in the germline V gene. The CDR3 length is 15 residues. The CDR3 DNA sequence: TGTGCCAGCAGCTTAGCCCAGAGAAGGGGCACTGAAGCTTTCTTT. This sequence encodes CASSLAQRRGTEAFF.

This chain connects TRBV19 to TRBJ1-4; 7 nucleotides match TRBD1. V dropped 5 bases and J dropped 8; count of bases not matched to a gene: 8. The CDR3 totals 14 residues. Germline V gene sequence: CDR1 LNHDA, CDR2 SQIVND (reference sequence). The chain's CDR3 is CASSQFGTEEKLFF. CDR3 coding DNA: TGTGCCAGTAGTCAATTCGGGACAGAAGAAAAACTGTTTTTT.

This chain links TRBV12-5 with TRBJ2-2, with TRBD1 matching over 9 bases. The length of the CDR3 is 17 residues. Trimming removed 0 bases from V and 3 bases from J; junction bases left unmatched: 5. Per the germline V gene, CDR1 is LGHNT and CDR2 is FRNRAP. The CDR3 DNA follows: TGTGCTAGTGGTTTGGTCCTGGGACAGGGCTACACCGGGGAGCTGTTTTTT. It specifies CASGLVLGQGYTGELFF.

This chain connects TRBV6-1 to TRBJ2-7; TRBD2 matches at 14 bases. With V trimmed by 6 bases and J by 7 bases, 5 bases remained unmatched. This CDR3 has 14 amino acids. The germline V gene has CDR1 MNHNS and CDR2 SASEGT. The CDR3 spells CASRGLAGVFEQYF. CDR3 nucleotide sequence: TGTGCCAGCAGGGGACTAGCGGGAGTTTTTGAGCAGTACTTC.

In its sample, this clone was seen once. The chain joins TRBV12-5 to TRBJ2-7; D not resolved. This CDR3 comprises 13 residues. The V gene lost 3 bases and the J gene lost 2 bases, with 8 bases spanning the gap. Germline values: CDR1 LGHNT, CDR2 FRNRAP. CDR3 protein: CASGFGTTYEQYF. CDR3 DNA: TGTGCTAGTGGTTTTGGCACCACCTACGAGCAGTACTTC.

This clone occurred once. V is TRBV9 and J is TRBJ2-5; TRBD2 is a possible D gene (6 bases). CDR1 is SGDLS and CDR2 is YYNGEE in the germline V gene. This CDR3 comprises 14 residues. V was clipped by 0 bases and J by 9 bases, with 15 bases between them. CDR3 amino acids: CASSVANHPGAQYF. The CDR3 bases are TGTGCCAGCAGCGTAGCTAACCACCCGGGGGCCCAGTACTTC.

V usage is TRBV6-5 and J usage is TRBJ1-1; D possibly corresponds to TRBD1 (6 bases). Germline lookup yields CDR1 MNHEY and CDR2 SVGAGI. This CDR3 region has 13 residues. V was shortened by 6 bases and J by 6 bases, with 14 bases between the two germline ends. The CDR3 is CASRFTGYPEAFF. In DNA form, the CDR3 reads TGTGCCAGCAGATTTACAGGGTACCCTGAAGCTTTCTTT.

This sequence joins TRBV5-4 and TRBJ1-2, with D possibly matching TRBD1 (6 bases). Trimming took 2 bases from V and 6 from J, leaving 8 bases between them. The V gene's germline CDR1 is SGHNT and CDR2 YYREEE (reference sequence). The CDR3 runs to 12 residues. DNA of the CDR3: TGTGCCAGCAGCTTTAACAGGGATGGCTACACCTTC. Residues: CASSFNRDGYTF.

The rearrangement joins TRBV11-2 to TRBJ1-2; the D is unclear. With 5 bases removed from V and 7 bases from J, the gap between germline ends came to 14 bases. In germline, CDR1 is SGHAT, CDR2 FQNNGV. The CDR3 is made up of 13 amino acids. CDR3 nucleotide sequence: TGTGCCAGCAGCGAGGCGCGGATGGGTGGCTACACCTTC. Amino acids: CASSEARMGGYTF.

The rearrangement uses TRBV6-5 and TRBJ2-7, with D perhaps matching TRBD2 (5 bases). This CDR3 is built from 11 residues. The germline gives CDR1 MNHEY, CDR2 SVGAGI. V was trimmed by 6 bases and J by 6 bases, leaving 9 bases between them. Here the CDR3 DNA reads TGTGCCAGCAGAGGCGGGCGCGAGCAGTACTTC. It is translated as CASRGGREQYF.

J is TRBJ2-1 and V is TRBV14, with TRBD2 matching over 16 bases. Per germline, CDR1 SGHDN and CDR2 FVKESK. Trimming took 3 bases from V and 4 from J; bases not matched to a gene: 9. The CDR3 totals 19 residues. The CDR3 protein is CASSHLGLAGGPRYNEQFF. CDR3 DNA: TGTGCCAGCAGCCACTTGGGACTAGCGGGAGGGCCTCGGTACAATGAGCAGTTCTTC.

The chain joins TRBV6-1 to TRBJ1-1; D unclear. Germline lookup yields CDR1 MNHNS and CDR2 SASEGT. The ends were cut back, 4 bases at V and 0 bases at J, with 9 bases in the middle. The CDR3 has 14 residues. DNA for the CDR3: TGTGCCAGCAGTGCCAGTCAAATGAACACTGAAGCTTTCTTT. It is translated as CASSASQMNTEAFF.

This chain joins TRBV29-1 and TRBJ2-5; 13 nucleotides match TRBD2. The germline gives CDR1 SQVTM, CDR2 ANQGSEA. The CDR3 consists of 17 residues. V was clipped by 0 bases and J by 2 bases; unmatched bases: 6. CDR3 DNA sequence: TGCAGCGTTGAAGAGGCTCGGACTAGCGGGAGACAAGAGACCCAGTACTTC. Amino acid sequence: CSVEEARTSGRQETQYF.

In nucleotides, the CDR3 is TGTGCCAGCCAGACAGGGCCGATCCCAAGTATGAACACTGAAGCTTTCTTT. As protein: CASQTGPIPSMNTEAFF. This chain uses TRBV19 with TRBJ1-1; 7 bases are a match to TRBD1. Looked up from germline, CDR1 is LNHDA and CDR2 is SQIVND (reference sequence). The CDR3 runs 17 residues. The V segment lost 9 bases and the J segment 0 bases; nucleotides outside the gene matches: 16.

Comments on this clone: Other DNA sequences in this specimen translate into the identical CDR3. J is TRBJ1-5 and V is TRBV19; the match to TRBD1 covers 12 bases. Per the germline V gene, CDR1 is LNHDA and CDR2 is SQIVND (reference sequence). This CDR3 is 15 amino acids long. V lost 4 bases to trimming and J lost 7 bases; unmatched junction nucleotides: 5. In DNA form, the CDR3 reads TGTGCCAGTAGTACGGGGACAGGGGGCGGACAGCCCCAGCATTTT. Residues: CASSTGTGGGQPQHF.

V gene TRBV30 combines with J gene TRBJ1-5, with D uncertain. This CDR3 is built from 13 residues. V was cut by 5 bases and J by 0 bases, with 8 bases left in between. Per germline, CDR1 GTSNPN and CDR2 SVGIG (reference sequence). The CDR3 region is CAWGETSNQPQHF. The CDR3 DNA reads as TGTGCCTGGGGAGAGACTAGCAATCAGCCCCAGCATTTT.

The CDR3 is CASTGGRGLAGNTIYF. The DNA for the CDR3 is TGTGCCAGCACCGGCGGACGGGGATTAGCTGGAAACACCATATATTTT. The chain links TRBV9 to TRBJ1-3, with D hard to call. With 6 bases removed from V and 2 bases from J, the gap between germline ends came to 18 bases. The germline gives CDR1 SGDLS, CDR2 YYNGEE. The CDR3 totals 16 residues.